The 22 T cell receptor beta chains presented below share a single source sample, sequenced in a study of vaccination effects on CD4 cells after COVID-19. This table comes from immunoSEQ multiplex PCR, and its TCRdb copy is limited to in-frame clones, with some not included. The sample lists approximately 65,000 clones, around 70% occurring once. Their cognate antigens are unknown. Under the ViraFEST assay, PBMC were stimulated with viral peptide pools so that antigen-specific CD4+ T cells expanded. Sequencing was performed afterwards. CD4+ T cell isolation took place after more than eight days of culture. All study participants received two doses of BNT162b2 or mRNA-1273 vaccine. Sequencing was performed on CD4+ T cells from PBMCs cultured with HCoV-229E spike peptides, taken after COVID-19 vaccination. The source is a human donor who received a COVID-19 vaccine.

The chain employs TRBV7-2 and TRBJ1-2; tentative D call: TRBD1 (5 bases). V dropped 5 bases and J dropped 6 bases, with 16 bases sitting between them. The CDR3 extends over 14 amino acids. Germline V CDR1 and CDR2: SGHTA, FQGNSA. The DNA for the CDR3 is TGTGCCAGCAGCCCCGCGGGCAGGGAAGATGGCTACACCTTC. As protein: CASSPAGREDGYTF.

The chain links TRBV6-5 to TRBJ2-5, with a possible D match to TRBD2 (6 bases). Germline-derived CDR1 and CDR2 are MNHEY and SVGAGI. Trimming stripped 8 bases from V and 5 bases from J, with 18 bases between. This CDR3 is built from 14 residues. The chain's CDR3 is CASAEHPGEETQYF. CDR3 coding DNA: TGTGCCAGCGCGGAGCATCCGGGGGAGGAGACCCAGTACTTC.

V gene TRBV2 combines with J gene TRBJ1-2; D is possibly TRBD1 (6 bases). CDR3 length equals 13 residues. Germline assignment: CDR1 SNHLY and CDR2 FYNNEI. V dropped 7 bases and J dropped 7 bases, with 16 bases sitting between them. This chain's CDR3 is CASIIPGGSGYTF. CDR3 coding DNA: TGTGCCAGCATTATCCCGGGGGGCAGTGGCTACACCTTC.

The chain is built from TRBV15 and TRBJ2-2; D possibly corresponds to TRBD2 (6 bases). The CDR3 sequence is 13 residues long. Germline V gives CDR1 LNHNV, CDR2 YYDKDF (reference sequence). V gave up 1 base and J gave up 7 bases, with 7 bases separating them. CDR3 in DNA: TGTGCCACCAGCAGAGTGGGGGGCGGGGAGCTGTTTTTT. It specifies CATSRVGGGELFF. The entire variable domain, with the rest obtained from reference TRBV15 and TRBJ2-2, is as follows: DAMVIQNPRYQVTQFGKPVTLSCSQTLNHNVMYWYQQKSSQAPKLLFHYYDKDFNNEADTPDNFQSRRPNTSFCFLDIRSPGLGDTAMYLCATSRVGGGELFFGEGSRLTVL.

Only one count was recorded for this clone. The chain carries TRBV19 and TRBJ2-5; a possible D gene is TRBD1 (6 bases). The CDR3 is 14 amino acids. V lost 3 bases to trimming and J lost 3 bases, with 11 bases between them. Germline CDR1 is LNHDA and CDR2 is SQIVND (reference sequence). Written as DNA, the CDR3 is TGTGCCAGTAGTATCGGGACAAGGGAAGAGACCCAGTACTTC. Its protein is CASSIGTREETQYF.

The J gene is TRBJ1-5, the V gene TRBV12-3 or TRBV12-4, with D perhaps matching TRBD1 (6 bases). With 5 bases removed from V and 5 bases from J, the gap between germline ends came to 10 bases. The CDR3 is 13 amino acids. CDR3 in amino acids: CASSPQGHQPQHF. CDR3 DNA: TGTGCCAGCAGTCCACAGGGTCATCAGCCCCAGCATTTT.

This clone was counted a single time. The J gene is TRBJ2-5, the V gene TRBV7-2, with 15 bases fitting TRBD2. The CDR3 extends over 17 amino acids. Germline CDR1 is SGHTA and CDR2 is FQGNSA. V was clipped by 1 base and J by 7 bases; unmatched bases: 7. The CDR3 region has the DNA TGTGCCAGCAGCTTAGAGTGGACTAGCGGGGGGGTACGGACCCAGTACTTC. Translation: CASSLEWTSGGVRTQYF.

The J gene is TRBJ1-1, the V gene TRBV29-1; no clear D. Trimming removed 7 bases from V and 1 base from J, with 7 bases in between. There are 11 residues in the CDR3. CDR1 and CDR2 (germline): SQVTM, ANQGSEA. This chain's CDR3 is CSGEENTEAFF. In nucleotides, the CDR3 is TGCAGCGGAGAGGAGAACACTGAAGCTTTCTTT. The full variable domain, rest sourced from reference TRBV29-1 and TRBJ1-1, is SAVISQKPSRDICQRGTSLTIQCQVDSQVTMMFWYRQQPGQSLTLIATANQGSEATYESGFVIDKFPISRPNLTFSTLTVSNMSPEDSSIYLCSGEENTEAFFGQGTRLTVV.

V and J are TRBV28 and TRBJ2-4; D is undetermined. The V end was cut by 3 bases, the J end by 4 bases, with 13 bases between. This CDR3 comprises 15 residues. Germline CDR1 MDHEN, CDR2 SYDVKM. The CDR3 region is CASSFNGSPKNIQYF. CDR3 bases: TGTGCCAGCAGTTTCAACGGATCCCCAAAAAACATTCAGTACTTC.

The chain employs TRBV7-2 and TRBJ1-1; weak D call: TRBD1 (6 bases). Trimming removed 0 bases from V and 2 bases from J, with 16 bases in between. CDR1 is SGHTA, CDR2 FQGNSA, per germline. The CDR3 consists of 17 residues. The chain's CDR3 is CASSLARGVGGNTEAFF. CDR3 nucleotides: TGTGCCAGCAGCTTAGCGAGGGGGGTAGGGGGAAACACTGAAGCTTTCTTT.

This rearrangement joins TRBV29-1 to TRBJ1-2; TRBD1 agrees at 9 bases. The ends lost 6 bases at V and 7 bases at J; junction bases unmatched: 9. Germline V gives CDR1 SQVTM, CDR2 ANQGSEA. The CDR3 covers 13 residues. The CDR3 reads CSVDPTGGSGYTF. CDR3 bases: TGCAGCGTCGACCCGACAGGGGGATCTGGCTACACCTTC.

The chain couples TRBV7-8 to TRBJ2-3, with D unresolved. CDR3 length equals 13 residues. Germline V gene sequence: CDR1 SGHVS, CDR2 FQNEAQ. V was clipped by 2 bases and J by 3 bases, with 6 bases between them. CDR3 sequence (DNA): TGTGCCAGCAGCTTACCGGCAACAGATACGCAGTATTTT. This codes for CASSLPATDTQYF.

The DNA of the CDR3 is TGTGCCAGCTATGGGGTAGCCAAAAACATTCAGTACTTC. Translation: CASYGVAKNIQYF. The gene calls are TRBV27 and TRBJ2-4; D is undetermined. The germline V gene encodes CDR1 MNHEY and CDR2 SMNVEV (reference sequence). The CDR3 contains 13 residues. V was trimmed by 8 bases and J by 0 bases, leaving 8 bases between them.

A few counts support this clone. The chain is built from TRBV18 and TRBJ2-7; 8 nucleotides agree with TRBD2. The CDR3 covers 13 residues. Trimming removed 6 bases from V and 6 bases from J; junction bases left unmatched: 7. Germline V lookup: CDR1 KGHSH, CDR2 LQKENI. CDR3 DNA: TGTGCCAGCTCCCACGGGGGGGCCGGCGAGCAGTACGTC. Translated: CASSHGGAGEQYV.

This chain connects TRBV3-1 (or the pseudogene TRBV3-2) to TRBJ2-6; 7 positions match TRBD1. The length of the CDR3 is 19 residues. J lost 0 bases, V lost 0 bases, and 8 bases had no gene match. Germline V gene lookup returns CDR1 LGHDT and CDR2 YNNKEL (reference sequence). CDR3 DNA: TGTGCCAGCAGCCAAGACTTGGGACAGCCCCTCTCTGGGGCCAACGTCCTGACTTTC. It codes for CASSQDLGQPLSGANVLTF.

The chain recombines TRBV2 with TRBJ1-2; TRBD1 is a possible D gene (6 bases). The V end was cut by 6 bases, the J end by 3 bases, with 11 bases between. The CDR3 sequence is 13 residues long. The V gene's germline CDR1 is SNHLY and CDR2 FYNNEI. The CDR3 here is CASSPGQDYGYTF. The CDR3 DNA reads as TGTGCCAGCAGCCCGGGACAAGACTATGGCTACACCTTC. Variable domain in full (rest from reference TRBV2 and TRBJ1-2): EPEVTQTPSHQVTQMGQEVILRCVPISNHLYFYWYRQILGQKVEFLVSFYNNEISEKSEIFDDQFSVERPDGSNFTLKIRSTKLEDSAMYFCASSPGQDYGYTFGSGTRLTVV.

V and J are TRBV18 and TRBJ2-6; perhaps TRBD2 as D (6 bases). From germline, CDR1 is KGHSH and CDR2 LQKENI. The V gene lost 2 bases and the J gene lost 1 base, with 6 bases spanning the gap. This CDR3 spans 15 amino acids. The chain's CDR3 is CASSPGGSGANVLTF. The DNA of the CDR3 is TGTGCCAGCTCACCAGGGGGGTCTGGGGCCAACGTCCTGACTTTC.

The DNA of the CDR3 is TGCGCCAGCAGTGAGAAGGAACAGGCCGATGAACTTGCTAACTATGTAGGCTACACCTTC. It yields the protein CASSEKEQADELANYVGYTF. The chain uses TRBV10-1 and TRBJ1-2; perhaps TRBD1 as D (5 bases). V gave up 2 bases and J gave up 8 bases, with 33 bases separating them. Germline lookup yields CDR1 WNHNN and CDR2 SYGVQD (reference sequence). This CDR3 has 20 residues.

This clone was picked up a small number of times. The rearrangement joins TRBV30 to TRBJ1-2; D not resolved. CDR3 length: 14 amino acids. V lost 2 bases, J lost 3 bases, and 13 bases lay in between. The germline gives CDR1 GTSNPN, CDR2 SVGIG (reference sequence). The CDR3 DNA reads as TGTGCCTGGAGTCCGGAGGTCGAATACTATGGCTACACCTTC. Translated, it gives CAWSPEVEYYGYTF.

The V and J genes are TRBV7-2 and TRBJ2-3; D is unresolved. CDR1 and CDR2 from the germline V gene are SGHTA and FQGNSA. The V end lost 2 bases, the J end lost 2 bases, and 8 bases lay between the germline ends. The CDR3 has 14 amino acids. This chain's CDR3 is CASSLNRNTDTQYF. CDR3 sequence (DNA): TGTGCCAGCAGCTTAAATCGAAACACAGATACGCAGTATTTT.

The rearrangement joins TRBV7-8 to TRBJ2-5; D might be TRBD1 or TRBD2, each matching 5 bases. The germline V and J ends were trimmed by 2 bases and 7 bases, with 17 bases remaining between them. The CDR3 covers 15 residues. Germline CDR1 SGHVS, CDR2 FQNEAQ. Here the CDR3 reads CASSLSGGIGGTQYF. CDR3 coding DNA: TGTGCCAGCAGCTTAAGCGGTGGTATTGGGGGGACCCAGTACTTC.

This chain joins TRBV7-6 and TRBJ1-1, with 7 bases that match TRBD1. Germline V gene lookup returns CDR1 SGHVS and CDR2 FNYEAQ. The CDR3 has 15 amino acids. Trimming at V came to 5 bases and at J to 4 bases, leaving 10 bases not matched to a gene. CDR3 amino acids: CASSPRTGVATEAFF. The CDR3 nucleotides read TGTGCCAGCAGCCCCCGGACAGGTGTGGCCACTGAAGCTTTCTTT.